Listed below are T cell receptor beta chains from one sample, sequenced in a study of T cell changes during pregnancy in multiple sclerosis. Assay: immunoSEQ multiplex PCR; the TCRdb copy retains only in-frame clones and omits some. The sample consists of 55,000 to 70,000 clones, around 91% of them appearing once. The sample was peripheral blood, taken after pregnancy. These receptors came from a female donor with multiple sclerosis, enrolled in a pregnancy study. The CDR3 runs from the conserved cysteine through the conserved F or W. The D gene is left open where the match is weak. Rows give clone size only sometimes, using once, few, many, or a class for an expanded clone.

size: NA
V: TRBV7-7
J: TRBJ2-5
D: TRBD2
DNA: TGTGCTAGCAGCTTTGGAGCGGGGGAAGAGACCCAGTACTTC
CDR3: CASSFGAGEETQYF

size: NA
V: TRBV5-1
J: TRBJ2-7
D: TRBD1
DNA: TGCGCCAGCAGCCTCCTAGGACAGGGGTTAGACGAGCAGTACTTC
CDR3: CASSLLGQGLDEQYF

size: few
V: TRBV12-5
J: TRBJ2-2
D: NA
DNA: TGTGCTAGTGGTTTAGGGGACTCTTCTACCCGAAACACCGGGGAGCTGTTTTTT
CDR3: CASGLGDSSTRNTGELFF

size: NA
V: TRBV7-2
J: TRBJ1-5
D: NA
DNA: TGTGCCAGCAGCTTATTAGGGGGCAATCAGCCCCAGCATTTT
CDR3: CASSLLGGNQPQHF

size: NA
V: TRBV6-5
J: TRBJ1-4
D: TRBD1
DNA: TGTGCCAGCAGTCGAGGGACAGGGTCAGAAAAACTGTTTTTT
CDR3: CASSRGTGSEKLFF

size: NA
V: TRBV7-9
J: TRBJ2-1
D: NA
DNA: TGTGCCAGCAGCTTAGTACGGCAGTTACGGGACAATGAGCAGTTCTTC
CDR3: CASSLVRQLRDNEQFF

size: NA
V: TRBV30
J: TRBJ1-6
D: NA
DNA: TGTGCCTGGAGGCTGAGCTCCTATAATTCACCCCTCCACTTT
CDR3: CAWRLSSYNSPLHF

size: NA
V: TRBV6-1
J: TRBJ2-1
D: NA
DNA: TGTGCCAGCAGTGATCCCGGGGTAAGAGAGCAGTTCTTC
CDR3: CASSDPGVREQFF

size: once
V: TRBV2
J: TRBJ1-3
D: TRBD1
DNA: TGTGCCAGCAGAACCGGGACAGCCGTATCTGGAAACACCATATATTTT
CDR3: CASRTGTAVSGNTIYF

size: once
V: TRBV6-5
J: TRBJ2-2
D: NA
DNA: TGTGCCAGCAGTGTAGGGGTGAAGCTGTTTTTT
CDR3: CASSVGVKLFF

size: NA
V: TRBV7-9
J: TRBJ1-2
D: NA
DNA: TGTGCCAGCAGCTCGGGAAGAAACTATGGCTACACCTTC
CDR3: CASSSGRNYGYTF

size: NA
V: TRBV15
J: TRBJ1-1
D: NA
DNA: TGTGCCACCGGGGCGGGGGGGCAGAACACTGAAGCTTTCTTT
CDR3: CATGAGGQNTEAFF

size: NA
V: TRBV7-2
J: TRBJ2-5
D: TRBD2
DNA: TGTGCCAGCAGCTCCAGACTAGCGGGGGAAGAGACCCAGTACTTC
CDR3: CASSSRLAGEETQYF

size: NA
V: TRBV11-1
J: TRBJ1-1
D: NA
DNA: TGTGCCAGCAGCTTTACAGTGGGTGAAGAGCTCTATATGAACACTGAAGCTTTCTTT
CDR3: CASSFTVGEELYMNTEAFF

size: few
V: TRBV30
J: TRBJ2-5
D: TRBD2
DNA: TGTGCCTGGAGTGCTAGCGGGGGGGCGGAGACCCAGTACTTC
CDR3: CAWSASGGAETQYF

size: NA
V: TRBV19
J: TRBJ2-7
D: NA
DNA: TGTGCCAGTAGGAGAGGGGGCTCCTACGAGCAGTACTTC
CDR3: CASRRGGSYEQYF

size: NA
V: TRBV11-1
J: TRBJ2-7
D: NA
DNA: TGTGCCAGCAGCTCCCACGAGGCTTCTTACGAGCAGTACTTC
CDR3: CASSSHEASYEQYF

size: NA
V: TRBV5-1
J: TRBJ1-1
D: TRBD1
DNA: TGCGCCAGCAGCACGGGACAGTCCACTGAAGCTTTCTTT
CDR3: CASSTGQSTEAFF

size: once
V: TRBV7-2
J: TRBJ1-2
D: NA
DNA: TGTGCCAGCAGCTTAGGAGGGTATGGCTACACCTTC
CDR3: CASSLGGYGYTF

size: NA
V: TRBV4-3
J: TRBJ1-2
D: NA
DNA: TGCGCCAGCAGCCAAGATGTACAGGGTCGGGGCTATGGCTACACCTTC
CDR3: CASSQDVQGRGYGYTF

size: NA
V: TRBV18
J: TRBJ2-1
D: TRBD2
DNA: TGTGCCAGCTCACCAGGGACTAGCGGGGCTATTGAGCAGTTCTTC
CDR3: CASSPGTSGAIEQFF

size: NA
V: TRBV19
J: TRBJ2-7
D: NA
DNA: TGTGCCAGTGGGTGGAACGGGGGTTACGAGCAGTACTTC
CDR3: CASGWNGGYEQYF

size: NA
V: TRBV20-1
J: TRBJ2-7
D: TRBD1
DNA: TGCAGTGCGGGACAGACGGAAGAGCAGTACTTC
CDR3: CSAGQTEEQYF

size: NA
V: TRBV27
J: TRBJ2-1
D: TRBD2
DNA: TGTGCCAGCAGCCCTAGGGCGGGGGTCTACAATGAGCAGTTCTTC
CDR3: CASSPRAGVYNEQFF